The subject of this entry is one T cell receptor (beta chain). No antigen is known for it. Assay used: immunoSEQ multiplex PCR; TCRdb lists only in-frame clones, some missing. The sample consists of 26,000 or so clones, more than 70% of them appearing once. Germline V lookup: CDR1 SGHVS, CDR2 FNYEAQ. V gave up 5 bases and J gave up 14 bases, with 16 bases separating them. The length of the CDR3 is 12 residues. The entry originates in a study of lymphopenia after photon versus proton radiotherapy. Study conclusions and caveats: Relative stability marked proton patients; photon patients lost diversity and naive cells. Post-nadir diversity loss with photons came from oligoclonal expansion, particularly CD8+ Temra cells.

The sample consisted of peripheral blood, taken from a patient treated with photon-based radiotherapy. The sequence was obtained from a man aged 25-40 years with gastric cancer. The chain has TRBV7-6 and TRBJ2-1, with D unresolved. The CDR3 DNA follows: TGTGCCAGCAGCCACGAAGAGCCTAGGGAGTTCTTC. As protein: CASSHEEPREFF. Full variable domain (outside the CDR3, taken from reference TRBV7-6 and TRBJ2-1): GAGVSQSPRYKVTKRGQDVALRCDPISGHVSLYWYRQALGQGPEFLTYFNYEAQQDKSGLPNDRFSAERPEGSISTLTIQRTEQRDSAMYRCASSHEEPREFFGPGTRLTVL.